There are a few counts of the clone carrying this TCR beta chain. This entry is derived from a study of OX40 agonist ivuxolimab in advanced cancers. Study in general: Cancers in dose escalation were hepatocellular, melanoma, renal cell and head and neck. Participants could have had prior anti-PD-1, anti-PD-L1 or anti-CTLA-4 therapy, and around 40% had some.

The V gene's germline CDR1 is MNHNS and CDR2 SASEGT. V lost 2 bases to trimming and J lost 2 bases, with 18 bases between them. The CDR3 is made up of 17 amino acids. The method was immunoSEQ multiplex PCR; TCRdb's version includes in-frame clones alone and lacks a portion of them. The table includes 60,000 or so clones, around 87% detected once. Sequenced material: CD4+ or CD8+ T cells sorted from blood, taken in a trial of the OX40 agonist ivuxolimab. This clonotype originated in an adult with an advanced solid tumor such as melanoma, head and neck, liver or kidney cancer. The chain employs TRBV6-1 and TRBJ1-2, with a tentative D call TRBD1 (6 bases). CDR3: CASSEPGLRQENYGYTF. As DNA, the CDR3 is TGTGCCAGCAGTGAACCTGGTTTGAGACAGGAGAACTATGGCTACACCTTC.